These T cell receptor beta chains were read from a single sample in a study of spatial heterogeneity in lung cancer. MiXCR, run by TCRdb on the 5' RACE reads, gives a single entry per CDR3 protein. Of more than 25,000 distinct CDR3 sequences detected, approximately 5.1% appear once; the ten largest clones hold 24%. Sequencing used PBMCs, obtained at follow-up. These receptors came from a female donor with early-stage non-small cell lung cancer. Both conserved end residues are part of each CDR3. D genes are given only for firm matches. Only part of the rows carry a size: once, few, many, or a class if the clone is expanded.

clone_size d_call j_call v_call cdr3_nt cdr3_aa
many NA TRBJ1-2 TRBV27 TGTGCCAGCAGTTTATCCAGGGCTTATGGCTACACCTTC CASSLSRAYGYTF
many TRBD2 TRBJ2-5 TRBV29-1 TGCAGCGTTTTAGCGGGGGGGCCCCAAGAGACCCAGTACTTC CSVLAGGPQETQYF
medium-sized NA TRBJ2-7 TRBV4-2 TGTGCCAGCAGCCAAGAGGCTAGCGTTACCTACGAGCAGTACTTC CASSQEASVTYEQYF
many NA TRBJ1-2 TRBV6-5 TGTGCCAGCAGTGAAGGACTGCTCTATGGCTACACCTTC CASSEGLLYGYTF
few TRBD1 TRBJ2-7 TRBV5-1 TGCGCCAGCAGCTTGGAACAGGGGAGCGAGCAGTACTTC CASSLEQGSEQYF
many NA TRBJ1-6 TRBV20-1 TGCAGTGTCCAGCGGGGGGCTCAGGATAATTCACCCCTCCACTTT CSVQRGAQDNSPLHF
NA TRBD1 TRBJ2-3 TRBV6-5 TGTCCCAGCAGAAGGGAAAGGACAGGGCCCACAAATACGCAGTATTTT CPSRRERTGPTNTQYF
few TRBD1 TRBJ1-2 TRBV3-1 TGTGCCAGCAGCCCAGCAGGGGGCGCCTACACCTTC CASSPAGGAYTF
many NA TRBJ2-7 TRBV6-5 TGTGCCAGCAGTTACAGATCCTACGAGCAGTACTTC CASSYRSYEQYF
many TRBD2 TRBJ2-5 TRBV7-2 TGTGCCAGCAGCTTGCCTAGCGGGACCCAAGAGACCCAGTACTTC CASSLPSGTQETQYF
many TRBD2 TRBJ2-3 TRBV28 TGTGCCAGCTACGCTAGCGGGAGTCGGGGTACGCAGTATTTT CASYASGSRGTQYF
many NA TRBJ2-3 TRBV12-3/TRBV12-4 TGTGCCAGCACTATAGCCGGCAGCGTAGATACGCAGTATTTT CASTIAGSVDTQYF
many TRBD2 TRBJ2-3 TRBV4-3 TGCGCCAGCAGCCAAGAGTGGCTAGCGGGGGGGGATAGCACAGATACGCAGTATTTT CASSQEWLAGGDSTDTQYF
NA NA TRBJ1-6 TRBV7-2 TGTGCCAGCAGCTTAGGCCCAGGAACTAATTCACCCCTCCACTTT CASSLGPGTNSPLHF
many NA TRBJ1-4 TRBV7-2 TGTGCCAGCAGCTTTAAGAATGAAAAACTGTTTTTT CASSFKNEKLFF
NA NA TRBJ2-5 TRBV7-2 TGTGCCAGCAGCGCTCACGGGACCACACAAGAGACCCAGTACTTC CASSAHGTTQETQYF
few NA TRBJ2-5 TRBV15 TGTGCCACCAGCAGGGCCCAAGAGACCCAGTACTTC CATSRAQETQYF
few TRBD1 TRBJ2-1 TRBV5-1 TGCGCCAGCAGCTTGGGGGACACAGGGGGCAATGAGCAGTTCTTC CASSLGDTGGNEQFF
medium-sized NA TRBJ2-3 TRBV6-2/TRBV6-3 TGTGCCAGCAGCGGCCGAAGAAGAACTAGCACAGATACGCAGTATTTT CASSGRRRTSTDTQYF
NA TRBD1 TRBJ1-6 TRBV12-3/TRBV12-4 TGTGCCAGCAGTCTAGCCCCAAGACAGGGGGCCCCGAATTCACCCCTCCACTTT CASSLAPRQGAPNSPLHF
many NA TRBJ2-5 TRBV3-1 TGTGCCAGCAGCCAACCAGCAGGGGAGACCCAGTACTTC CASSQPAGETQYF
NA NA TRBJ2-3 TRBV20-1 TGCAGTGCTAGAGATCAGAGGACAGGCACAGATACGCAGTATTTT CSARDQRTGTDTQYF
many TRBD1 TRBJ1-6 TRBV6-6 TGTGCCAGCAGTTACCAGGGACAGGGGAATTCACCCCTCCACTTT CASSYQGQGNSPLHF
many NA TRBJ2-1 TRBV20-1 TGCAGTGCCAGACCACCTACAGGGTGGCTCTACAATGAGCAGTTCTTC CSARPPTGWLYNEQFF
NA NA TRBJ2-2 TRBV29-1 TGCAGCGTTGAACGGGGGGCAGGGGAGCTGTTTTTT CSVERGAGELFF
many TRBD2 TRBJ2-7 TRBV28 TGTGCCAGCAGTACCGACAAGGCGGGAGGGCCGCCGGGTGAGCAGTACTTC CASSTDKAGGPPGEQYF
many NA TRBJ2-3 TRBV7-2 TGTGCCAGCAGCTTATCCGGGGACCTTAGGGTGCAGTATTTT CASSLSGDLRVQYF
few NA TRBJ2-7 TRBV7-9 TGTGCCAGCAGCTTGGGAGCGCAGGACTACGAGCAGTACTTC CASSLGAQDYEQYF
NA TRBD2 TRBJ2-3 TRBV6-5 TGTGCCAGCAGGACTAGCGGGGGCACAGATACGCAGTATTTT CASRTSGGTDTQYF
NA NA TRBJ2-3 TRBV7-8 TGTGCCAGCAGCTTAGGGGTAGCCACAGATACGCAGTATTTT CASSLGVATDTQYF
many TRBD2 TRBJ2-3 TRBV7-3 TGTGCCAGCAGCTCGAACAAACGGGGGGACACAGATACGCAGTATTTT CASSSNKRGDTDTQYF
many NA TRBJ1-6 TRBV7-2 TGTGCCAGCAGTTCTACAGGGAATTCACCCCTCCACTTT CASSSTGNSPLHF
many TRBD1 TRBJ2-3 TRBV7-6 TGTGCCAGCAGCTTAAACAGGGGCTCAGATACGCAGTATTTT CASSLNRGSDTQYF
many TRBD1 TRBJ2-7 TRBV12-3/TRBV12-4 TGTGCCAGCAGCTTTGGCGGGACAGGGTACCAGTACTTC CASSFGGTGYQYF
many NA TRBJ2-7 TRBV7-6 TGTGCCAGCAGCTCCCGGGGACGCCCTTACGAGCAGTACTTC CASSSRGRPYEQYF
many NA TRBJ1-2 TRBV12-3/TRBV12-4 TGTGCCAGCAGTGCCCGACAGGAGGGCTATGGCTACACCTTC CASSARQEGYGYTF
many NA TRBJ1-3 TRBV12-5 TGTGCTAGTGGTTTGAAATCGGGAAACACCATATATTTT CASGLKSGNTIYF
many NA TRBJ1-4 TRBV5-1 TGCGCCAGCAGCTTGGCAGGTAGTGGACTTAATGAAAAACTGTTTTTT CASSLAGSGLNEKLFF
many TRBD1 TRBJ2-7 TRBV5-1 TGCGCCAGCAGCTGGAGACAGGGCTACGAGCAGTACTTC CASSWRQGYEQYF
many TRBD2 TRBJ2-2 TRBV19 TGTGCCAGTAGTGCGGGACTAGCGGGGACCGTCGGGGAGCTGTTTTTT CASSAGLAGTVGELFF
many TRBD1 TRBJ1-5 TRBV27 TGTGCCAGCAGTTTATCATCGACAGGGAATCAGCCCCAGCATTTT CASSLSSTGNQPQHF
many NA TRBJ1-3 TRBV9 TGTGCCAGCAGCGTAGTGGGTCTCCGAACGGGAAACACCATATATTTT CASSVVGLRTGNTIYF
many NA TRBJ2-3 TRBV7-9 TGTGCCAGCAGCTTAAACGCAGGGGGGATGGCAGATACGCAGTATTTT CASSLNAGGMADTQYF
few NA TRBJ2-7 TRBV20-1 TGCAGTGCTAGAGATTGGGTTACCGCCGGGGACTACGAGCAGTACTTC CSARDWVTAGDYEQYF
many NA TRBJ1-1 TRBV19 TGTGCCAGTACCAAACGAGGAATCACTGAAGCTTTCTTT CASTKRGITEAFF
many TRBD2 TRBJ2-3 TRBV19 TGTGCCAGTAGTATAGCCGGAGCGGGAGCAGATACGCAGTATTTT CASSIAGAGADTQYF
many TRBD2 TRBJ2-7 TRBV29-1 TGCAGCGTTGTCAGGGTAGGGCCTAGCGGGAGATACGAGCAGTACTTC CSVVRVGPSGRYEQYF